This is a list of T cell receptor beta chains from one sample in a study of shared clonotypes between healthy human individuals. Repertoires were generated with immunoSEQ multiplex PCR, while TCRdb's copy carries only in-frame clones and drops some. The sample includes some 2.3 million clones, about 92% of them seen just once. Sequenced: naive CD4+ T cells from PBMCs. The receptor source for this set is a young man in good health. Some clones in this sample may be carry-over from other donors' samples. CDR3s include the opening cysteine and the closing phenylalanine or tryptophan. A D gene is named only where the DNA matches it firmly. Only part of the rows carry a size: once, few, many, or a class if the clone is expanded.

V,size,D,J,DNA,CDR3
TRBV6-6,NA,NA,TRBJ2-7,TGTGCCAGCCAGAGGGACACCGTCGGGGAGCAGTACTTC,CASQRDTVGEQYF
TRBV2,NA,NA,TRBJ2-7,TGTGCCAGCAGTGAGGGCCCCCAAAGCAGCGAGCAGTACTTC,CASSEGPQSSEQYF
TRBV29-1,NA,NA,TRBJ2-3,TGCAGCGTGGATCCACAGAGAGATACGCAGTATTTT,CSVDPQRDTQYF
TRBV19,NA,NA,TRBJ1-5,TGTGCCAGTAGCCCCGAGGGACTGGGAGGCGCGATAACAAATCAGCCCCAGCATTTT,CASSPEGLGGAITNQPQHF
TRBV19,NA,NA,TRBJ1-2,TGTGCCAGTAGTATAGGAGCCAGCCTCTATGGCTACACCTTC,CASSIGASLYGYTF
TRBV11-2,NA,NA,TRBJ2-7,TGTGCCAGCAGCCCCCCCCGGGTCCATGAACCCGAGCAGTACTTC,CASSPPRVHEPEQYF
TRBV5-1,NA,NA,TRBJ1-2,TGCGCCAGCAGCTTGGGGGACCAAGGGAACTATGGCTACACCTTC,CASSLGDQGNYGYTF
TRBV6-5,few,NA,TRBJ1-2,TGTGCCAGCAGGTCCGGGACACGGAATGGCTACACCTTC,CASRSGTRNGYTF
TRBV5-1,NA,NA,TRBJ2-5,TGCGCCAGCAGCTTGGGTGGCCCAGGGGGGTACCAAGAGACCCAGTACTTC,CASSLGGPGGYQETQYF
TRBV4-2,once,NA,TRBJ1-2,TGTGCCAGCAGCCACGAGCGGGTAAACTCTGGTGGCTACACCTTC,CASSHERVNSGGYTF
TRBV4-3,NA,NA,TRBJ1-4,TGCGCCAGCAGCCAGGATCTTCGGGCAACTAATGAAAAACTGTTTTTT,CASSQDLRATNEKLFF
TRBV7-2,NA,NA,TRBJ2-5,TGTGCCAGCAGCTTCGCGGGGCCGGAGACCCAGTACTTC,CASSFAGPETQYF
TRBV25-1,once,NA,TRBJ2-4,TGTGCCAGCGCCTCGATGACCAAAAACATTCAGTACTTC,CASASMTKNIQYF